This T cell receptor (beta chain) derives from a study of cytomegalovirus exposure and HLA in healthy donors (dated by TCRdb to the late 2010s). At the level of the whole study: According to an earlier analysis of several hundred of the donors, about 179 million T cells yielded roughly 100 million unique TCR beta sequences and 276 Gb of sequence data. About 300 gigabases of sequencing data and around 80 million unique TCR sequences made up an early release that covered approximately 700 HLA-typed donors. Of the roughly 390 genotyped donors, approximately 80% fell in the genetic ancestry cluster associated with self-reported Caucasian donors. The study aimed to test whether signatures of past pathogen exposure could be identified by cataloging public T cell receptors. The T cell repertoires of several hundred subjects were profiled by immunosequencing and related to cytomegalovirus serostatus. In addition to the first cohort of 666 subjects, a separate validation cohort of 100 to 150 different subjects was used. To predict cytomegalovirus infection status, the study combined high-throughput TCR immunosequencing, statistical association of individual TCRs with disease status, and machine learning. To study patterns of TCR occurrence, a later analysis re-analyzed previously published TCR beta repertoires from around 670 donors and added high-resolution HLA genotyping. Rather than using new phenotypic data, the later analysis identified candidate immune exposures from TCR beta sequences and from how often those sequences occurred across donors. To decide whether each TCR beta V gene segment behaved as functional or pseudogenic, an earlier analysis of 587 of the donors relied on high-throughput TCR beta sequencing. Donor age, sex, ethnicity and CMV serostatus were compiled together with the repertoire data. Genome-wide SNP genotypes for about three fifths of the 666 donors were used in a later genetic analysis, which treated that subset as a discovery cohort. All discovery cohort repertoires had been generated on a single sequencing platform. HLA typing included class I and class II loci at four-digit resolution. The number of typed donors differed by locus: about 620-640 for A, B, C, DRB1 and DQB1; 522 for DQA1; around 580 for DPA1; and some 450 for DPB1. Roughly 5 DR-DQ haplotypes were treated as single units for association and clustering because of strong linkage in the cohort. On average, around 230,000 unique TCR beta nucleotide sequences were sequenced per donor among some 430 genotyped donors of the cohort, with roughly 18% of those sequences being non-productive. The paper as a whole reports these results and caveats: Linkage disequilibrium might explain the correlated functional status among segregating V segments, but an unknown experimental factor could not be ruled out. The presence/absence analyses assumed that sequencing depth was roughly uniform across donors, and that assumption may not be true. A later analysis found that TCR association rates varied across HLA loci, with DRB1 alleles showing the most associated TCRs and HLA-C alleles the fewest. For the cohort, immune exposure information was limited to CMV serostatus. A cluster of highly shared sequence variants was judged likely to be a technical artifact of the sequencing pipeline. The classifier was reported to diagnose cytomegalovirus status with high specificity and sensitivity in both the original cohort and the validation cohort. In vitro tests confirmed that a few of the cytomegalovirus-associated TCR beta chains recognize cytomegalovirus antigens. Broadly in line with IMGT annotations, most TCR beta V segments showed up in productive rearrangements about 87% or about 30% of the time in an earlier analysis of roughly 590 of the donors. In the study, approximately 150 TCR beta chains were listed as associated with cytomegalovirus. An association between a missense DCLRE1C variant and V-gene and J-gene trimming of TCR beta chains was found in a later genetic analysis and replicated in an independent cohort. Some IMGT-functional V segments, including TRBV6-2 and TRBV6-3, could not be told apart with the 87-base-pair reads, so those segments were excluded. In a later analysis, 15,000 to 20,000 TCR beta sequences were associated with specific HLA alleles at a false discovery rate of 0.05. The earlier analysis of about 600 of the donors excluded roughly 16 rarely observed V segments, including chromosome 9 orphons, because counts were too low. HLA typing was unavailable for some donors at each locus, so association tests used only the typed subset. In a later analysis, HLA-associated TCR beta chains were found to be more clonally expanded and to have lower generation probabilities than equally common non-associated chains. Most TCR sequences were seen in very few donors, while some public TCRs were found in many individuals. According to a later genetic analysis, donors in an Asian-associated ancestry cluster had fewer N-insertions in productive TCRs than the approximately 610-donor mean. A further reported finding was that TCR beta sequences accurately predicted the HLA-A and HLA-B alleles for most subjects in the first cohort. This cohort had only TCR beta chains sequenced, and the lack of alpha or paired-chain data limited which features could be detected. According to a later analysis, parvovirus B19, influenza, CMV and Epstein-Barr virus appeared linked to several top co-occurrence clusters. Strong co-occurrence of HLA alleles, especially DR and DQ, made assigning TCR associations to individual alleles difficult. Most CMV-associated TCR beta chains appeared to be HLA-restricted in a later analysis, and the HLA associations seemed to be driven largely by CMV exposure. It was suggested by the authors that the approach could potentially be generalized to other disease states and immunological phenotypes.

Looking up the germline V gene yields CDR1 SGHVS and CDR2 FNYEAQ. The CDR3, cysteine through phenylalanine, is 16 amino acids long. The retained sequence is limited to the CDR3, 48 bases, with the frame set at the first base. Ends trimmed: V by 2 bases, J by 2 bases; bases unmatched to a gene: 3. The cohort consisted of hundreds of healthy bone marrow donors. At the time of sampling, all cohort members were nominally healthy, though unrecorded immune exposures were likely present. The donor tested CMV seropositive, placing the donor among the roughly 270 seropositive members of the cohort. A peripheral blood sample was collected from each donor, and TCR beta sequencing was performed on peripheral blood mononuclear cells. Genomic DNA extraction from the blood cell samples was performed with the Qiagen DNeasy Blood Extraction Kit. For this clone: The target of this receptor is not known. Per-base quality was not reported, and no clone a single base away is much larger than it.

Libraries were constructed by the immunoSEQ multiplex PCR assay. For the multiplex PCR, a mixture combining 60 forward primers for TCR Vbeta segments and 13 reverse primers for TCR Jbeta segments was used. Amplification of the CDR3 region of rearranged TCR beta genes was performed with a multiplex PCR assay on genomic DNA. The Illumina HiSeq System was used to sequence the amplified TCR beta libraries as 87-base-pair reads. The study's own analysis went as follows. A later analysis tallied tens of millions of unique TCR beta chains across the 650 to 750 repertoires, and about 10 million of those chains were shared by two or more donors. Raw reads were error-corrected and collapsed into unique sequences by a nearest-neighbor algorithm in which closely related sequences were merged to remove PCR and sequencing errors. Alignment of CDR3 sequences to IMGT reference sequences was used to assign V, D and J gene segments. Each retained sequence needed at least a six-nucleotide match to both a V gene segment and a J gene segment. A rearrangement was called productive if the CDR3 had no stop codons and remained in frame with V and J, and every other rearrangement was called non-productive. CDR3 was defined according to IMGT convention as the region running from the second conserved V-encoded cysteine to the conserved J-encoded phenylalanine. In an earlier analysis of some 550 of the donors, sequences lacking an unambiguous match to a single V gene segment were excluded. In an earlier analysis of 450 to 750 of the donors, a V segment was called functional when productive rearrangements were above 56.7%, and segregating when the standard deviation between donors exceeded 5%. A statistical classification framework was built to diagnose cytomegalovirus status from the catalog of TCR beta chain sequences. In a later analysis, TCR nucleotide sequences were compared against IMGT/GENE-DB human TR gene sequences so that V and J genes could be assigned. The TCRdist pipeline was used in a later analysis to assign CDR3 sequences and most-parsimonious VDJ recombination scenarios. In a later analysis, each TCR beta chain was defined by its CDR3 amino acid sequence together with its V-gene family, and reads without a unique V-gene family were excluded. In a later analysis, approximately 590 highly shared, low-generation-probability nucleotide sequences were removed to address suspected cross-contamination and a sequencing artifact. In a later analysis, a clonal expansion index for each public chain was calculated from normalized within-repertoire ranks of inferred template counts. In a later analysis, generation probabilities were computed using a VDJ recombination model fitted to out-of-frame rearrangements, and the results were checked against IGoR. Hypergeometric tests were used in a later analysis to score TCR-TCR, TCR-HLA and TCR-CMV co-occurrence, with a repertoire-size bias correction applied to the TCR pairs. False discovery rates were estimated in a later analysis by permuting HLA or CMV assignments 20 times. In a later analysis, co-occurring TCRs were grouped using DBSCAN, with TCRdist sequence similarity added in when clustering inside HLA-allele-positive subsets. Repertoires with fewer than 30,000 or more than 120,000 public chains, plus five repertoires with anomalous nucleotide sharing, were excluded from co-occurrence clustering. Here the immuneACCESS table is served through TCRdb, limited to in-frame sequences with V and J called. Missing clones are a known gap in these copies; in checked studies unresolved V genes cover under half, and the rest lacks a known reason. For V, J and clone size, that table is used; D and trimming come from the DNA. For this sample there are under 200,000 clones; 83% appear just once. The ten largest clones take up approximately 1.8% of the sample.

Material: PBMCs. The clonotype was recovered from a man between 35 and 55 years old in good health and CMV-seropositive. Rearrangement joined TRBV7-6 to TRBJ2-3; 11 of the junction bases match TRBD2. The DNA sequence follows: TGTGCCAGCAGCTTAAATAGCGGGAGGGTCACAGATACGCAGTATTTT. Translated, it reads CASSLNSGRVTDTQYF.